This T cell receptor beta chain was observed in a study of regulatory T cells in long-lasting Graves disease. V was clipped by 1 base and J by 1 base, with 5 bases between them. CDR1 is SGDLS and CDR2 is YYNGEE in the germline V gene. This CDR3 is 13 amino acids long. Worth noting for this clonotype: Its antigen is unknown.

The time point was: persistent/refractory GD, antithyroid drugs over 5 years with positive TRAb. The TCR library was made from RNA extracted from PBMCs. Graves' disease diagnosis was established per American Thyroid Association guidelines. An approximately 10-milliliter sample of peripheral blood was drawn into EDTA tubes. CDR3 regions were amplified by Arm-PCR using iRepertoire HTBI primers to build TCR beta libraries. In the original processing: Overall, samples carried 62 TRBV and more than 13 TRBJ segments. MiXCR was run by TCRdb on the multiplex PCR reads, yielding one entry per CDR3 protein. For this entry, the V and J calls and clone size follow TCRdb and not the study's own pipeline. The repertoire has under 350,000 distinct CDR3 sequences, 20% to 25% of them found once; the top ten carry around three fifths. General observations from the study: Persistent disease was characterized by preferential usage of TRBV28, TRBJ1-2 and TRBJ2-5.

The rearrangement uses TRBV9 and TRBJ1-1; no clear D gene. Sequencing was performed on peripheral blood mononuclear cells (PBMCs), taken when the disease was refractory, from a patient treated with antithyroid drugs. The clonotype originates from a female donor with Graves disease. For the CDR3, the DNA is TGTGCCAGCAGCGTACTCTCGAACACTGAAGCTTTCTTT. It codes for CASSVLSNTEAFF.